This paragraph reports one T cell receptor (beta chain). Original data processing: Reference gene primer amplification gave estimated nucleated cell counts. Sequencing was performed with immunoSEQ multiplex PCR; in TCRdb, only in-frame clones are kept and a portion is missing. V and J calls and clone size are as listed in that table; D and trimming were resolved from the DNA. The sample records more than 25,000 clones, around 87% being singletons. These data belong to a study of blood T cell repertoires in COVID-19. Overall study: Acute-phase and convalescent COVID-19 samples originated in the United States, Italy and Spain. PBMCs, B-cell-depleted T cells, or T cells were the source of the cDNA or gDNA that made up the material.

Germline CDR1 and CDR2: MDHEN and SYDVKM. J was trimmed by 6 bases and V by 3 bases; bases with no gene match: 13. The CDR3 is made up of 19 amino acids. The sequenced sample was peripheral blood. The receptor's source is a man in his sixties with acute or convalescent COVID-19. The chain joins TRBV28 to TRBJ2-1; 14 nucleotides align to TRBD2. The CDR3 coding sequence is TGTGCCAGCAGTTTCAACCCCGGACTAGCGGGAGGCCCTACCAATGAGCAGTTCTTC. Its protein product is CASSFNPGLAGGPTNEQFF.